This T cell receptor (beta chain) was sequenced during a study of Ad26.COV2.S vaccination and SARS-CoV-2 variants. Overall study findings and caveats: From the TCR breadth and depth analyses, total T cell responses may have been underestimated.

Germline assignment: CDR1 SGDLS and CDR2 YYNGEE. The V gene lost 0 bases and the J gene lost 0 bases, with 14 bases spanning the gap. This CDR3 is built from 17 residues. As concerns this clone: Its antigen is still unknown.

Indicated treatment: about 20 received Ad26.COV2.S at low or high dose, single or two shots; roughly five received placebo; per-sample allocation not given. Repertoires come from day 63 after the first vaccine or placebo injection. Here immunoSEQ multiplex PCR was the method, and the copy in TCRdb shows in-frame clones only, minus some. The data hold fewer than 600,000 clones, with 89% observed a single time. The V call is TRBV9, the J call TRBJ2-3, with D perhaps TRBD2 (5 bases). This receptor was taken from a person aged 18 to 59 who received the Ad26.COV2.S COVID-19 vaccine or a placebo. Sequenced material: peripheral blood, taken in a trial of Ad26.COV2.S vaccine versus placebo. CDR3 bases: TGTGCCAGCAGCGTAGGTGGTGTCGGCGGGAGCACAGATACGCAGTATTTT. This encodes CASSVGGVGGSTDTQYF.